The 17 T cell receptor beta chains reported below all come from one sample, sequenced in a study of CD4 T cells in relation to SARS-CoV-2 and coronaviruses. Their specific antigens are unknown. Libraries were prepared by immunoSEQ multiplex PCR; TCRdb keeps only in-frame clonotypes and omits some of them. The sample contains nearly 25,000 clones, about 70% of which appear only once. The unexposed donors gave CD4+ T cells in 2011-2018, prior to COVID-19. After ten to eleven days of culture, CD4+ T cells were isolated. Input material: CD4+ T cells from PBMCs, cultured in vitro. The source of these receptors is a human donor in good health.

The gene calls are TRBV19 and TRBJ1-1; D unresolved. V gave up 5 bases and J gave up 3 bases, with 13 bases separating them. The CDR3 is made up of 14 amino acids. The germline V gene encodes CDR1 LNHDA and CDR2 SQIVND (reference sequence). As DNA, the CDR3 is TGTGCCAGTAGTTGGGCTGATGGGGACACTGAAGCTTTCTTT. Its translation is CASSWADGDTEAFF.

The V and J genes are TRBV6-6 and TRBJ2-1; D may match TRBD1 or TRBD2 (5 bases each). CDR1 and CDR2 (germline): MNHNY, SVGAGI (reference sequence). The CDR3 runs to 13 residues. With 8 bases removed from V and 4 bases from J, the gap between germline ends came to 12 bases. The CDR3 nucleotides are TGTGCCAGCCGCGAGGGGAGATACAATGAGCAGTTCTTC. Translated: CASREGRYNEQFF.

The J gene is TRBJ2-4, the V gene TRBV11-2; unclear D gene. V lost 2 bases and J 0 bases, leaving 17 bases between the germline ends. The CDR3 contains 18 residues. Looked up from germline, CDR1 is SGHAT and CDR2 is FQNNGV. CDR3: CASSLLGQTRIAKNIQYF. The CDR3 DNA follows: TGTGCCAGCAGCTTATTAGGGCAGACCAGAATAGCCAAAAACATTCAGTACTTC.

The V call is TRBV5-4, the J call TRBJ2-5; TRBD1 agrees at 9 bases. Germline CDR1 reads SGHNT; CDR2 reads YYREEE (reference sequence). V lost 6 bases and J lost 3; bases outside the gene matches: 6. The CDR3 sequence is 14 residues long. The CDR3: CASTTGGGKETQYF. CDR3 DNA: TGTGCCAGCACCACAGGGGGCGGGAAAGAGACCCAGTACTTC.

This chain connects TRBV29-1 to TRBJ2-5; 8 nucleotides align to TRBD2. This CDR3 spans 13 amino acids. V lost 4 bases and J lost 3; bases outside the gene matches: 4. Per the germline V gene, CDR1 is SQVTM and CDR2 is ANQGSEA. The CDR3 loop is CSVGTSGKETQYF. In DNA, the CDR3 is TGCAGCGTTGGCACTAGCGGAAAAGAGACCCAGTACTTC.

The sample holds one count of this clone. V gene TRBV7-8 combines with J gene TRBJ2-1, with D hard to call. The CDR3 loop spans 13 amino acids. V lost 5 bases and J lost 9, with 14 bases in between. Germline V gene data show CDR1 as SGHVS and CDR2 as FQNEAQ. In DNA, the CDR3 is TGTGCCAGCAGCCCCCAGATGAGTCGTGAGCAGTTCTTC. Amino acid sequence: CASSPQMSREQFF.

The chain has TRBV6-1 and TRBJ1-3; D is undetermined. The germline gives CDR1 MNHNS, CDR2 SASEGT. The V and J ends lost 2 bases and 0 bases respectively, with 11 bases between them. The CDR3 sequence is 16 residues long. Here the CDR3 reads CASSEIPRASGNTIYF. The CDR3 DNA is TGTGCCAGCAGTGAAATCCCAAGGGCCTCTGGAAACACCATATATTTT.

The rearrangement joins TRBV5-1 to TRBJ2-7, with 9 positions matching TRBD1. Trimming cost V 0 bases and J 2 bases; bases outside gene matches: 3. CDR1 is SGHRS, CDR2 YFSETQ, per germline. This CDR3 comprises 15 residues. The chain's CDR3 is CASSLGTGETYEQYF. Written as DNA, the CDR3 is TGCGCCAGCAGCTTGGGGACAGGGGAGACCTACGAGCAGTACTTC. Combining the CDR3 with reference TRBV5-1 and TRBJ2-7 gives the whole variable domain KAGVTQTPRYLIKTRGQQVTLSCSPISGHRSVSWYQQTPGQGLQFLFEYFSETQRNKGNFPGRFSGRQFSNSRSEMNVSTLELGDSALYLCASSLGTGETYEQYFGPGTRLTVT.

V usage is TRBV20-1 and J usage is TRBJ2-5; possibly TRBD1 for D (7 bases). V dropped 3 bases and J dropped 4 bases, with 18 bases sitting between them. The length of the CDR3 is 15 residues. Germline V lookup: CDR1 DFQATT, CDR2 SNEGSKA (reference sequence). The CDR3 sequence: CSASSAGQFGETQYF. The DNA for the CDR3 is TGCAGTGCTAGTAGTGCGGGACAGTTCGGAGAGACCCAGTACTTC.

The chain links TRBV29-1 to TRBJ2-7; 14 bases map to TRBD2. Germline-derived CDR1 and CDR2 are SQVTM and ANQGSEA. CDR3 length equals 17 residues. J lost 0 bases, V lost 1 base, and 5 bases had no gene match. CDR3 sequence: CSVEVATSGRVSYEQYF. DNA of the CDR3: TGCAGCGTTGAAGTAGCGACTAGCGGGAGGGTCTCCTACGAGCAGTACTTC.

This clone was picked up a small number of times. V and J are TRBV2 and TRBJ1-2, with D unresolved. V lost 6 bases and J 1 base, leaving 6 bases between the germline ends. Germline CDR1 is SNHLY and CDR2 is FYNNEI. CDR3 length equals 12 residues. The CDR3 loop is CASRDFNYGYTF. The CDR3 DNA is TGTGCCAGCAGAGACTTTAACTATGGCTACACCTTC.

The CDR3 reads CASSFGQGGYGYTF. The CDR3 DNA reads TGTGCCAGCAGCTTTGGACAGGGGGGCTATGGCTACACCTTC. The chain is built from TRBV11-2 and TRBJ1-2, with TRBD1 identical over 10 bases. Germline values: CDR1 SGHAT, CDR2 FQNNGV. This CDR3 region has 14 residues. The V segment lost 3 bases and the J segment 4 bases; nucleotides outside the gene matches: 2.

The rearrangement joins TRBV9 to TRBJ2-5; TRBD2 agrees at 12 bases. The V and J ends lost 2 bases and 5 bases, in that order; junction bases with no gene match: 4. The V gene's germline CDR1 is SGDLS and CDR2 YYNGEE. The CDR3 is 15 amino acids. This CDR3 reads CASSVPSGGVETQYF. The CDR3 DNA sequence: TGTGCCAGCAGCGTCCCTAGCGGGGGGGTTGAGACCCAGTACTTC.

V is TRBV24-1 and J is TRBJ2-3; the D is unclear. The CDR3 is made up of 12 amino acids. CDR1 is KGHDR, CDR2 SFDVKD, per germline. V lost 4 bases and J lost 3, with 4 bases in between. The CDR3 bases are TGTGCCACCAGTGAGCAAACAGATACGCAGTATTTT. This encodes CATSEQTDTQYF.

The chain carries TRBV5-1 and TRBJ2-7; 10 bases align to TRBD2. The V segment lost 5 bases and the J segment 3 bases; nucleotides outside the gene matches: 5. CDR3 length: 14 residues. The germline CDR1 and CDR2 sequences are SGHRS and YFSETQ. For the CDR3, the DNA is TGCGCCAGCAGGCCGGGACTAGCGAGCTACGAGCAGTACTTC. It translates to CASRPGLASYEQYF.

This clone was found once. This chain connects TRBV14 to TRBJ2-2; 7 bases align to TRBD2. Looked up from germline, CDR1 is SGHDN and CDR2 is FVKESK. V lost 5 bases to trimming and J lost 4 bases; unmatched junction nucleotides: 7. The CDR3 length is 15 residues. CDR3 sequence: CASSGLERSTGELFF. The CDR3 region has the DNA TGTGCCAGCAGCGGACTAGAAAGAAGCACCGGGGAGCTGTTTTTT.

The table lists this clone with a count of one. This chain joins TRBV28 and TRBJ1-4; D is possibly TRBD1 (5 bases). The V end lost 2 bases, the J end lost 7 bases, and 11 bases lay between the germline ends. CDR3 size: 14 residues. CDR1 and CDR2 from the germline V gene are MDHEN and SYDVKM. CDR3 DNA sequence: TGTGCCAGCAGTTTAACGGGACTCGGTGAAAAACTGTTTTTT. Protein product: CASSLTGLGEKLFF.